This T cell receptor beta chain was captured by sequencing in a study of CD4 and CD8 cells across lung adenocarcinoma regions. This clonotype occurred a few times. Via MiXCR, TCRdb re-called the PCR reads, giving one row per CDR3 protein. The table shows about 19,000 distinct CDR3 sequences, with about 46% occurring only once. The V segment lost 6 bases and the J segment 5 bases; nucleotides outside the gene matches: 3. The germline V gene has CDR1 SGHTA and CDR2 FQGNSA. CDR3 length equals 13 residues. The sequence came from a male donor with lung adenocarcinoma. The CD4 and CD8 labels of this study may be unreliable. V gene TRBV7-2 combines with J gene TRBJ2-7, with 11 nucleotides matching TRBD1. The specimen sequenced was CD4+ T cells from the margin of a lung tumor. Here the CDR3 reads CASSRTGGNEQYF. The CDR3 DNA follows: TGTGCCAGCAGTAGGACAGGGGGCAACGAGCAGTACTTC.